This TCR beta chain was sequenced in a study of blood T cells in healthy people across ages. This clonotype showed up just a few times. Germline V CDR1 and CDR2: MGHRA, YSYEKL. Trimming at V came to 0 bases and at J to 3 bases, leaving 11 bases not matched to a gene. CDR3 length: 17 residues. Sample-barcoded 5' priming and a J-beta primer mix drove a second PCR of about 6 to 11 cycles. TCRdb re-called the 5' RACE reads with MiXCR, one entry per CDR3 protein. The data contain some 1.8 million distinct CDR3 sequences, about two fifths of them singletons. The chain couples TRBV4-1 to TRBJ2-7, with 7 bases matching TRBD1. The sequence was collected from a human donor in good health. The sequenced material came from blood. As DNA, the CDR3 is TGCGCCAGCAGCCAAGATATCCACCGAGGACAGGACTACGAGCAGTACTTC. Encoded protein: CASSQDIHRGQDYEQYF.